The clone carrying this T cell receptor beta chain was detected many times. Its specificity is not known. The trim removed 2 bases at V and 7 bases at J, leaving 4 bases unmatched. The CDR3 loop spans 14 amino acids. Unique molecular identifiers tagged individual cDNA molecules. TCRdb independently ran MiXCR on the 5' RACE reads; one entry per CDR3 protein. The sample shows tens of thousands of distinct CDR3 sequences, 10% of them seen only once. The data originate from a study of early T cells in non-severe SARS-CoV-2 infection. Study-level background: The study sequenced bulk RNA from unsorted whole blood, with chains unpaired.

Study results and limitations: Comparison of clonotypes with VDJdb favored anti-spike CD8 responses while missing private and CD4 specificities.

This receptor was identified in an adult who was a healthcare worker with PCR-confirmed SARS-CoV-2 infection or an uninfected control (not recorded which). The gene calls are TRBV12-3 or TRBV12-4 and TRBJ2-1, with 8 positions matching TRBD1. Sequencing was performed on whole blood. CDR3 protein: CASSLQGARNEQFF. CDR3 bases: TGTGCCAGCAGTTTACAGGGGGCAAGGAATGAGCAGTTCTTC.